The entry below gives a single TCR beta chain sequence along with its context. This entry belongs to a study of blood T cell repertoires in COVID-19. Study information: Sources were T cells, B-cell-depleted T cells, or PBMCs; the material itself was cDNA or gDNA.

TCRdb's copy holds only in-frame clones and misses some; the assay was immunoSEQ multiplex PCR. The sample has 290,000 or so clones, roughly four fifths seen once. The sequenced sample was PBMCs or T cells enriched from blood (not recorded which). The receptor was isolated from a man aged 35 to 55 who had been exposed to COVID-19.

The CDR3, as DNA: TGTGCCAGCAGGTGGGGGGTGGGTGACACCGGGGAGCTGTTTTTT. As protein: CASRWGVGDTGELFF. The chain couples TRBV27 to TRBJ2-2; D might be TRBD2 (6 bases). The V and J ends lost 6 bases and 3 bases respectively, with 14 bases between them. The CDR3 has 15 residues. Germline V gene sequence: CDR1 MNHEY, CDR2 SMNVEV (reference sequence).